This T cell receptor beta chain is from a study of T-cell memory formation after mild COVID-19. This CDR3 contains 13 residues. The germline CDR1 and CDR2 sequences are MNHEY and SMNVEV (reference sequence). V shed 3 bases and J shed 8 bases, with 8 bases lying between them. Each CDR3 protein is one row after TCRdb ran MiXCR on the 5' RACE reads. In the table there are about 110,000 distinct CDR3 sequences, 22% of which are singletons. The receptor's source is a man aged 18 to 35 who had mild COVID-19 (a few samples of this study predate the infection). Cell type and time point are not known. Specimen: PBMCs or a T cell subset sorted from them (not recorded which). This sequence joins TRBV27 and TRBJ1-6; D uncertain. CDR3 sequence reads: CASSLDGYSPLHF. The CDR3 DNA reads as TGTGCCAGCAGTTTGGACGGGTATTCACCCCTCCACTTT.